Listed here are 27 T cell receptor beta chains from one sample, sequenced in a study of cytomegalovirus exposure and HLA in healthy donors. It was with 60 Vbeta and 13 Jbeta primers that the PCR ran. Method: immunoSEQ multiplex PCR; TCRdb's copy keeps in-frame clones and lacks some. This repertoire shows 60,000 to 80,000 clones, 65% to 75% found once; its top ten account for about 4.9%. The material sequenced was PBMCs. These receptors all stem from a woman in her 30s in good health and CMV-seronegative.

V is TRBV5-1 and J is TRBJ1-2, with TRBD1 as a possible D gene (5 bases). The germline V gene has CDR1 SGHRS and CDR2 YFSETQ. V lost 0 bases and J 3 bases, leaving 9 bases between the germline ends. CDR3 length: 14 amino acids. Here the CDR3 reads CASSLVTADYGYTF. The CDR3 nucleotides read TGCGCCAGCAGCTTGGTGACAGCCGACTATGGCTACACCTTC.

This sequence joins TRBV11-3 and TRBJ2-3; TRBD1 matches 9 bases. CDR3 length equals 15 residues. From germline, CDR1 is SGHNT and CDR2 YENEEA. J lost 4 bases, V lost 0 bases, and 2 bases had no gene match. Written as DNA, the CDR3 is TGTGCCAGCAGCTTAGATGACAGGGGGGCAGATACGCAGTATTTT. Protein product: CASSLDDRGADTQYF.

This clone appeared a few times. This chain connects TRBV19 to TRBJ2-1; D perhaps matches TRBD2 (6 bases). The V end lost 4 bases, the J end lost 10 bases, and 14 bases lay between the germline ends. The CDR3 is 13 amino acids. CDR1 and CDR2 from the germline V gene are LNHDA and SQIVND (reference sequence). The chain's CDR3 is CASSNGAGFEQFF. The DNA of the CDR3 is TGTGCCAGTAGTAACGGGGCGGGGTTCGAGCAGTTCTTC.

The V and J genes are TRBV15 and TRBJ2-1; the D gene is possibly TRBD1 (5 bases). The CDR3 runs 14 residues. Trimming removed 4 bases at V and 8 bases at J, with 15 bases between. Germline values: CDR1 LNHNV, CDR2 YYDKDF (reference sequence). Written as DNA, the CDR3 is TGTGCCACCAGCAAAGGGGTTCTCCGGGATGAGCAGTTCTTC. This codes for CATSKGVLRDEQFF.

In nucleotides, the CDR3 is TGTGCCAGCAGCGAGATAACAACTAATGAAAAACTGTTTTTT. It is translated as CASSEITTNEKLFF. The chain carries TRBV7-9 and TRBJ1-4, with D unresolved. Trimming pared 5 bases from V and 0 bases from J, leaving 7 bases between. The CDR3 is 14 amino acids. The germline gives CDR1 SEHNR, CDR2 FQNEAQ (reference sequence).

This chain uses TRBV7-9 with TRBJ2-2; TRBD1 matches 10 bases. The CDR3 runs 16 residues. Germline loops: CDR1 SEHNR, CDR2 FQNEAQ (reference sequence). V dropped 5 bases and J dropped 1; count of bases not matched to a gene: 4. For the CDR3, the DNA is TGTGCCAGCAGCGGGACAGGGGCGGTGAACACCGGGGAGCTGTTTTTT. It is translated as CASSGTGAVNTGELFF. The variable domain in full, with the rest retrieved from reference TRBV7-9 and TRBJ2-2, is DTGVSQNPRHKITKRGQNVTFRCDPISEHNRLYWYRQTLGQGPEFLTYFQNEAQLEKSRLLSDRFSAERPKGSFSTLEIQRTEQGDSAMYLCASSGTGAVNTGELFFGEGSRLTVL.

The V gene is TRBV9, the J gene TRBJ1-2, with TRBD1 matching over 7 bases. CDR1 and CDR2 from the germline V gene are SGDLS and YYNGEE. J was trimmed by 3 bases and V by 3 bases; bases with no gene match: 2. The CDR3 contains 13 residues. CDR3 DNA: TGTGCCAGCAGCGCCGGACAGGACTATGGCTACACCTTC. The encoded protein is CASSAGQDYGYTF.

The chain employs TRBV19 and TRBJ1-2, with TRBD1 identical over 7 bases. The V gene end was trimmed by 3 bases and the J gene end by 8 bases; junction bases not matched to a gene: 24. CDR1 and CDR2 (germline): LNHDA, SQIVND (reference sequence). This CDR3 has 19 amino acids. The CDR3 sequence: CASSMRSGQLFTPPRGYTF. CDR3 in DNA: TGTGCCAGTAGTATGCGCTCGGGACAGCTATTCACCCCTCCGAGAGGCTACACCTTC.

The rearrangement uses TRBV30 and TRBJ1-6; the D gene is possibly TRBD1 (6 bases). This CDR3 contains 18 residues. V was clipped by 2 bases and J by 0 bases, with 17 bases between them. CDR1 and CDR2 from the germline V gene are GTSNPN and SVGIG (reference sequence). This CDR3 reads CAWSLGHGEGSYNSPLHF. CDR3 DNA sequence: TGTGCCTGGAGTTTGGGACACGGGGAAGGCTCCTATAATTCACCCCTCCACTTT.

The chain uses TRBV21-1 and TRBJ2-2; TRBD2, as called in the table, went unchecked against the DNA. TRBV21-1 counts as a pseudogene. The CDR3 covers 16 residues. The CDR3 region is CASSKNPVQNTGELFF. CDR3 coding DNA: TGTGCCAGCAGCAAAAACCCGGTCCAGAACACCGGGGAGCTGTTTTTT.

This clone was seen a few times. The chain uses TRBV19 and TRBJ2-5; no firm D call. With 4 bases removed from V and 0 bases from J, the gap between germline ends came to 6 bases. Germline V gene data show CDR1 as LNHDA and CDR2 as SQIVND (reference sequence). The CDR3 is made up of 13 amino acids. CDR3 protein: CASSTGYQETQYF. DNA of the CDR3: TGTGCCAGTAGTACAGGTTACCAAGAGACCCAGTACTTC. The variable domain in full, completed from reference TRBV19 and TRBJ2-5, reads DGGITQSPKYLFRKEGQNVTLSCEQNLNHDAMYWYRQDPGQGLRLIYYSQIVNDFQKGDIAEGYSVSREKKESFPLTVTSAQKNPTAFYLCASSTGYQETQYFGPGTRLLVL.

V usage is TRBV5-8 and J usage is TRBJ2-3; TRBD2 might be the D (6 bases). V lost 2 bases to trimming and J lost 2 bases, with 15 bases between them. CDR3 length: 16 amino acids. CDR1 and CDR2 from the germline V gene are SGHTS and YDEGEE. The CDR3 nucleotides are TGTGCCAGCAGCTTCCAGCGGGCCCCGAACACAGATACGCAGTATTTT. Protein sequence: CASSFQRAPNTDTQYF.

The rearrangement joins TRBV2 to TRBJ2-2; 11 nucleotides line up with TRBD2. Per the germline V gene, CDR1 is SNHLY and CDR2 is FYNNEI. The length of the CDR3 is 20 residues. With V trimmed by 2 bases and J by 4 bases, 15 bases remained unmatched. The CDR3 sequence is CASSEFFFELAGEPTGELFF. For the CDR3, the DNA is TGTGCCAGCAGTGAATTCTTTTTTGAACTAGCGGGGGAACCCACCGGGGAGCTGTTTTTT.

The chain carries TRBV30 and TRBJ2-6, with D maybe TRBD1 (6 bases). The CDR3 length is 16 residues. V shed 1 base and J shed 0 bases, with 10 bases lying between them. Germline CDR1 and CDR2: GTSNPN and SVGIG (reference sequence). The CDR3 nucleotides are TGTGCCTGGAGTGCGGGACACAACTCTGGGGCCAACGTCCTGACTTTC. This translates into CAWSAGHNSGANVLTF. Using reference TRBV30 and TRBJ2-6 for the parts outside the CDR3, the full variable domain is SQTIHQWPATLVQPVGSPLSLECTVEGTSNPNLYWYRQAAGRGLQLLFYSVGIGQISSEVPQNLSASRPQDRQFILSSKKLLLSDSGFYLCAWSAGHNSGANVLTFGAGSRLTVL.

V is TRBV28 and J is TRBJ2-3; 9 bases are shared with TRBD2. Per germline, CDR1 MDHEN and CDR2 SYDVKM. Losses at the gene ends were 6 bases for V and 2 bases for J; bases not matched to a gene: 3. The CDR3 consists of 14 residues. The CDR3 region is CASSRLAVTDTQYF. For the CDR3, the DNA is TGTGCCAGCAGCAGACTAGCGGTCACAGATACGCAGTATTTT.

The chain carries TRBV6-5 and TRBJ2-1; perhaps TRBD2 as D (5 bases). Trimming took off 1 base at V and 3 bases at J, with 7 bases between the two ends. This CDR3 is 14 amino acids long. Per germline, CDR1 MNHEY and CDR2 SVGAGI. This CDR3 reads CASSYFGNYNEQFF. DNA for the CDR3: TGTGCCAGCAGTTACTTCGGGAACTACAATGAGCAGTTCTTC.

The V gene is TRBV6-5, the J gene TRBJ2-6; weak D call: TRBD2 (5 bases). This CDR3 is built from 15 residues. Germline CDR1 and CDR2: MNHEY and SVGAGI. Trimming shortened V by 7 bases and J by 11 bases, and 21 bases separated the two germline ends. The CDR3 DNA reads as TGTGCCAGCAAACGAGGACTTTCCTCACAAGACGTCCTGACTTTC. It yields the protein CASKRGLSSQDVLTF.

This clone appeared a few times. The junction shows a germline mismatch at one end, possibly a read error. This chain uses TRBV7-3 with TRBJ2-2; D possibly corresponds to TRBD1 (6 bases). This CDR3 contains 19 residues. Germline CDR1 SGHTA, CDR2 FQGTGA. CDR3 region: CASSLTAFPGWGQTGELFF. CDR3 sequence (DNA): TGTGCCAGCAGCCTAACCGCATTCCCCGGGTGGGGGCAAACCGGGGAGCTGTTTTTT.

This clone was counted a few times. The chain couples TRBV30 to TRBJ2-2, with a weak D call TRBD2 (6 bases). Per germline, CDR1 GTSNPN and CDR2 SVGIG (reference sequence). The CDR3 has 15 residues. Trimming cost V 1 base and J 2 bases, with 11 bases left between them. CDR3 DNA: TGTGCCTGGAGTGGCGGAGGGCACAACACCGGGGAGCTGTTTTTT. Its protein product is CAWSGGGHNTGELFF.

The chain carries TRBV7-9 and TRBJ2-7; 13 bases line up with TRBD2. The CDR3 extends over 15 amino acids. Trimming took 6 bases from V and 2 from J; bases not matched to a gene: 4. The germline CDR1 and CDR2 sequences are SEHNR and FQNEAQ (reference sequence). The DNA for the CDR3 is TGTGCCAGCAGTTCCGGACTAGCGGGGGCCTACGAGCAGTACTTC. It is translated as CASSSGLAGAYEQYF.

The chain couples TRBV7-6 to TRBJ2-5; 12 bases are shared with TRBD2. V lost 3 bases to trimming and J lost 4 bases; unmatched junction nucleotides: 15. Germline CDR1 SGHVS, CDR2 FNYEAQ. The CDR3 consists of 19 residues. Written as DNA, the CDR3 is TGTGCCAGCAGCTTTGGCCGACTAGCGGGAGTGGTTCAGGGAGAGACCCAGTACTTC. It specifies CASSFGRLAGVVQGETQYF. The entire variable domain, with the rest obtained from reference TRBV7-6 and TRBJ2-5, is as follows: GAGVSQSPRYKVTKRGQDVALRCDPISGHVSLYWYRQALGQGPEFLTYFNYEAQQDKSGLPNDRFSAERPEGSISTLTIQRTEQRDSAMYRCASSFGRLAGVVQGETQYFGPGTRLLVL.

The V and J genes are TRBV29-1 and TRBJ2-3, with D hard to call. V lost 5 bases to trimming and J lost 3 bases, with 9 bases between them. The CDR3 is 12 residues long. Germline assignment: CDR1 SQVTM and CDR2 ANQGSEA. CDR3 loop: CSVSGATDTQYF. Here the CDR3 DNA reads TGCAGCGTTAGTGGAGCGACAGATACGCAGTATTTT.

This clone was detected a few times. This chain joins TRBV9 and TRBJ2-5, with a tentative D call TRBD1 (5 bases). V lost 4 bases and J 4 bases, leaving 14 bases between the germline ends. The germline V gene encodes CDR1 SGDLS and CDR2 YYNGEE. This CDR3 region has 14 residues. The CDR3 loop is CASSQVGEGETQYF. In DNA form, the CDR3 reads TGTGCCAGCAGCCAAGTAGGGGAAGGAGAGACCCAGTACTTC.

This chain uses TRBV30 with TRBJ2-2, with D perhaps TRBD1 (6 bases). Trimming took off 3 bases at V and 4 bases at J, with 15 bases between the two ends. The CDR3 has 15 amino acids. Germline CDR1 reads GTSNPN; CDR2 reads SVGIG (reference sequence). Here the CDR3 reads CAWRATGFGTGELFF. The CDR3 DNA is TGTGCCTGGAGGGCTACAGGGTTCGGCACCGGGGAGCTGTTTTTT.

This clone has only one observation. This chain connects TRBV5-8 to TRBJ1-1; 10 bases line up with TRBD1. There are 13 residues in the CDR3. CDR1 is SGHTS, CDR2 YDEGEE, per germline. V was clipped by 4 bases and J by 11 bases; unmatched bases: 8. The DNA of the CDR3 is TGTGCCAGCAGCCTAGGGACAGGGGAATTGGCTTTCTTT. This encodes CASSLGTGELAFF.

This chain links TRBV7-2 with TRBJ2-3; no definite D call. The germline V gene has CDR1 SGHTA and CDR2 FQGNSA. V was pared by 1 base and J by 10 bases, with 12 bases between. This CDR3 comprises 13 residues. The CDR3 DNA follows: TGTGCCAGCAGCTTAGTATCTAGTGTGCCGCAGTATTTT. Encoded protein: CASSLVSSVPQYF.

This clone turned up a few times. The identical CDR3 is also encoded by other nucleotide sequences in the sample. The chain uses TRBV27 and TRBJ2-7, with 7 bases aligning to TRBD1. Germline-derived CDR1 and CDR2 are MNHEY and SMNVEV (reference sequence). The CDR3 runs 14 residues. After removal of 4 bases from V and 5 bases from J, the junction contained 8 bases not matched to a gene. Here the CDR3 reads CASSSQTGWDEQYF. CDR3 sequence (DNA): TGTGCCAGCAGTTCTCAGACAGGGTGGGACGAGCAGTACTTC.